The present entry profiles one T cell receptor beta chain with its context. This CDR3 has 16 residues. Trimming pared 1 base from V and 6 bases from J, leaving 15 bases between. The germline gives CDR1 KGHDR, CDR2 SFDVKD. This record belongs to a study of blood T cell repertoires in COVID-19. Using immunoSEQ multiplex PCR, the repertoire was profiled, and TCRdb retains in-frame clones only, with some absent. Among about 140,000 clones listed, approximately 90% were seen once. Sequencing input: PBMCs or T cells enriched from blood (not recorded which). This receptor was taken from a man aged 50-60 years who had recovered from COVID-19. The rearrangement uses TRBV24-1 and TRBJ2-1; the D gene is possibly TRBD1 (6 bases). The CDR3 reads CATSDFGDTLPNEQFF. CDR3 sequence (DNA): TGTGCCACCAGTGATTTTGGGGACACACTCCCCAATGAGCAGTTCTTC.